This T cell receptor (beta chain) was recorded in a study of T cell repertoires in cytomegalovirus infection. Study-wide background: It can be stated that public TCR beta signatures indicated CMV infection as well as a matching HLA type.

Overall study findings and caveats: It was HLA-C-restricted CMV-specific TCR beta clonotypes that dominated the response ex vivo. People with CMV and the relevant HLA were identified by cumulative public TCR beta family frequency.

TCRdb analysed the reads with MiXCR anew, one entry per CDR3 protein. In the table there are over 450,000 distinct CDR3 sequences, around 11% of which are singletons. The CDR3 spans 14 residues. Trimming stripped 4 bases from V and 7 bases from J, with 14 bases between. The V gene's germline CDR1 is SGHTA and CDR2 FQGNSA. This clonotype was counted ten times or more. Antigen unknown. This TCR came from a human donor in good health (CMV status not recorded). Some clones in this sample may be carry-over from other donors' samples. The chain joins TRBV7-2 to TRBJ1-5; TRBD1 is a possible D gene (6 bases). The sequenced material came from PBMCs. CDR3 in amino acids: CASSSGQIGQPQHF. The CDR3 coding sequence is TGTGCCAGCAGCTCCGGACAGATCGGACAGCCCCAGCATTTT.